Listed below are T cell receptor beta chains from one sample, sequenced in a study of blood T cell repertoires in COVID-19. TCRdb keeps only in-frame clones here, not all; method: immunoSEQ multiplex PCR. The sample lists 280,000 or so clones; roughly 87% were seen once. The sequencing input was peripheral blood. The receptors come from a human donor in a cohort sampled during active COVID-19. CDR3s include the opening cysteine and the closing phenylalanine or tryptophan. The D gene is left open where the match is weak. Size tells how often a clone was seen (once, few, many) or the class of an expanded clone, and some rows leave it out.

j_call clone_size v_call d_call cdr3_nt cdr3_aa
TRBJ1-2 NA TRBV7-8 TRBD1 TGTGCCAGCAGCCCCCTTGGTGGAGCGGACAGGGTTGGCTACACCTTC CASSPLGGADRVGYTF
TRBJ2-3 NA TRBV27 TRBD2 TGTGCCAGCAGTTACCCAGCGGGAGGCACAGATACGCAGTATTTT CASSYPAGGTDTQYF
TRBJ2-2 NA TRBV9 TRBD1 TGTGCCAGCAGCGTTTTTTTCAGGGGGCGCACCGGGGAGCTGTTTTTT CASSVFFRGRTGELFF
TRBJ1-2 NA TRBV19 NA TGTGCCAGTAGTACCGGGTACTTGGATGGCTACACCTTC CASSTGYLDGYTF
TRBJ1-1 NA TRBV6-5 NA TGTGCCAGCAGCCCAACAGAGAACACTGAAGCTTTCTTT CASSPTENTEAFF
TRBJ2-1 NA TRBV19 NA TGTGCCAGTAGTATGTCCGGGGGCTCCTACAATGAGCAGTTCTTC CASSMSGGSYNEQFF
TRBJ2-2 few TRBV13 TRBD1 TGTGCCAGCAGCCAGGGGGCCGGGGAGCTGTTTTTT CASSQGAGELFF
TRBJ2-1 NA TRBV18 TRBD1 TGTGCCAGCTCACCACCGCTCTGGGACAGGGGGTTCAATGAGCAGTTCTTC CASSPPLWDRGFNEQFF
TRBJ1-2 NA TRBV11-2 TRBD1 TGTGCCAGCAGCTTTGACCAGGGGGCCGCACGAGGCTACACCTTC CASSFDQGAARGYTF
TRBJ1-4 NA TRBV18 NA TGTGCCAGCTCACCGGGAGCAAGCGTTAATGAAAAACTGTTTTTT CASSPGASVNEKLFF
TRBJ1-2 NA TRBV3-1/TRBV3-2 NA TGTGCCAGCAGCCAAGGCAGGATATATGGCTACACCTTC CASSQGRIYGYTF
TRBJ1-2 NA TRBV27 NA TGTGCCAGCAGTCCAGAGGGATACGGCTACACCTTC CASSPEGYGYTF
TRBJ2-2 NA TRBV12-5 NA TGTGCTAGTGGTTCCTTAAACACCGGGGAGCTGTTTTTT CASGSLNTGELFF
TRBJ2-1 NA TRBV7-2 TRBD2 TGTGCCAGCAGCTTACAGAGCGGGAGCGTCTACAATGAGCAGTTCTTC CASSLQSGSVYNEQFF